This TCR beta chain was identified during a study of blood T cell repertoires in COVID-19. Study at large: Both acute and convalescent COVID-19 samples were obtained from the United States, Italy and Spain.

Germline V gives CDR1 MNHNY, CDR2 SVGAGI (reference sequence). With V trimmed by 0 bases and J by 12 bases, 4 bases remained unmatched. The CDR3 runs 13 residues. In the original analysis: Estimation of nucleated cell counts relied on the amplification of reference gene primers. TCRdb's table, derived via immunoSEQ multiplex PCR, lists solely in-frame clones and lacks some. The V and J calls and clone size are taken from that table; D and trimming were inferred from the DNA. The table lists 150,000 to 200,000 clones, over 85% of them singletons. This TCR was recovered from a woman aged 45-60 years with acute or convalescent COVID-19. This chain links TRBV6-6 with TRBJ1-5; 8 nucleotides align to TRBD1. Source material: peripheral blood. The CDR3 sequence: CASSYSQGGFQHF. DNA of the CDR3: TGTGCCAGCAGTTACTCACAGGGGGGGTTCCAGCATTTT.